The entry that follows covers one T cell receptor beta chain sequence. The data stem from a study of T cells in Graves' hyperthyroidism and ophthalmopathy. On the study more broadly: Peripheral blood was drawn at first diagnosis, prior to all treatment.

Germline-derived CDR1 and CDR2 are LGHNA and YNFKEQ. V lost 0 bases and J lost 3, with 15 bases in between. The CDR3 has 16 amino acids. Amplified TCR beta CDR3 regions derived from RNA transcripts. With the HTBI primer set, the TCR CDR3 went through a first round of RT-PCR. TCRdb reprocessed the multiplex PCR reads with MiXCR, giving one entry per CDR3 protein. The profile covers 700,000 to 950,000 distinct CDR3 sequences, with roughly 32% appearing a single time and roughly 30% taken by the ten largest. This sequence joins TRBV4-2 and TRBJ2-7; unclear D gene. This TCR was recovered from a woman aged 40-49 years with Graves' hyperthyroidism. What was sequenced was blood. CDR3 sequence: CASSQDLPPPVYEQYF. CDR3 coding DNA: TGTGCCAGCAGCCAAGATCTTCCCCCTCCGGTCTACGAGCAGTACTTC.